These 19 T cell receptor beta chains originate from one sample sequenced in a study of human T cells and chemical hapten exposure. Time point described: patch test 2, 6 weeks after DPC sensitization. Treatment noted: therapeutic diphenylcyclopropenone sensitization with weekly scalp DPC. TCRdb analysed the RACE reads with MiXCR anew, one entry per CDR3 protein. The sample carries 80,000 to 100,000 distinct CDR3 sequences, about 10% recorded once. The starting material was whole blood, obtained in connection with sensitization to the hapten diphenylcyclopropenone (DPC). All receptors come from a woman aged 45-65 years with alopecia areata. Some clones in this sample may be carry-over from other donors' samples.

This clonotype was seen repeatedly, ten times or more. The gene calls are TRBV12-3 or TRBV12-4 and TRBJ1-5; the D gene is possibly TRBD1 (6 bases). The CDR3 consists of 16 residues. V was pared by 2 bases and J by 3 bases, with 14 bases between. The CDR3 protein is CASSLSSGHDNQPQHF. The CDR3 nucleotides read TGTGCCAGCAGTTTATCGTCGGGACATGACAATCAGCCCCAGCATTTT.

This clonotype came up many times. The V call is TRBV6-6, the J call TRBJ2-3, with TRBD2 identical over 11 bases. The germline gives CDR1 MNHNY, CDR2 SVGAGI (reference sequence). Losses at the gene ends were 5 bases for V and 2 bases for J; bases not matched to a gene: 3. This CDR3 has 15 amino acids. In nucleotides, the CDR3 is TGTGCCAGCAGTCGGACTAGCGGGTTCACAGATACGCAGTATTTT. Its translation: CASSRTSGFTDTQYF.

The CDR3 loop reads CASSEFQAGWETQYF. In DNA, the CDR3 is TGTGCCAGCAGTGAATTTCAAGCGGGTTGGGAGACCCAGTACTTC. The chain combines TRBV25-1 with TRBJ2-5; perhaps TRBD2 as D (6 bases). Trimming cost V 1 base and J 5 bases, with 14 bases left between them. The CDR3 consists of 15 residues. Germline assignment: CDR1 MGHDK and CDR2 SYGVNS.

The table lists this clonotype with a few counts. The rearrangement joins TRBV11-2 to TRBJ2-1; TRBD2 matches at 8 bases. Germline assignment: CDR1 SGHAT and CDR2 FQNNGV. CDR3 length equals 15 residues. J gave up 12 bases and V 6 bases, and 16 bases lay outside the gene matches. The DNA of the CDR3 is TGTGCCAGCAGTCCCCCGGGGGGGAGCCCACTCGGGCAGTTCTTC. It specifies CASSPPGGSPLGQFF.

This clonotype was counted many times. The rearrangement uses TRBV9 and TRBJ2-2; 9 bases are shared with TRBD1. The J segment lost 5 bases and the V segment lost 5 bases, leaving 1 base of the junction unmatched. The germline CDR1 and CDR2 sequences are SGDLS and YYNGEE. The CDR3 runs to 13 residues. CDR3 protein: CASRGQGTGELFF. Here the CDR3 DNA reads TGTGCCAGCAGGGGACAGGGTACCGGGGAGCTGTTTTTT.

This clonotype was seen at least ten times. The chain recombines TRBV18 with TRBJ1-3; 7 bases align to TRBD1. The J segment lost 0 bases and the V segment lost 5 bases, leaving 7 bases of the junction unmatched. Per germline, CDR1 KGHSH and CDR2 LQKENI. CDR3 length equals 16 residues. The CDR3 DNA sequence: TGTGCCAGCTCATTACAAACAGGGGACTCTGGAAACACCATATATTTT. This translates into CASSLQTGDSGNTIYF. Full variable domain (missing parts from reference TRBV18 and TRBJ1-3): NAGVMQNPRHLVRRRGQEARLRCSPMKGHSHVYWYRQLPEEGLKFMVYLQKENIIDESGMPKERFSAEFPKEGPSILRIQQVVRGDSAAYFCASSLQTGDSGNTIYFGEGSWLTVV.

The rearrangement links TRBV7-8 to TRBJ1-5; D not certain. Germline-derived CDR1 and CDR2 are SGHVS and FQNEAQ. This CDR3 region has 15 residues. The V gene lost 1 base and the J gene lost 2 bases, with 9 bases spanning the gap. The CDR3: CASSLDLAGNQPQHF. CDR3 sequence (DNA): TGTGCCAGCAGCTTAGACCTGGCCGGCAATCAGCCCCAGCATTTT.

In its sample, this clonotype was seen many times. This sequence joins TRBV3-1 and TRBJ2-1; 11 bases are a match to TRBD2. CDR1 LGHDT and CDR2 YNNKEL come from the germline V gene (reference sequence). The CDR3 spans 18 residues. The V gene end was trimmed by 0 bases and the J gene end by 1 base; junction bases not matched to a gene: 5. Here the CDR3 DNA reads TGTGCCAGCAGCCAAGAGTATAGCGGGAGGGCGTCCTACAATGAGCAGTTCTTC. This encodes CASSQEYSGRASYNEQFF.

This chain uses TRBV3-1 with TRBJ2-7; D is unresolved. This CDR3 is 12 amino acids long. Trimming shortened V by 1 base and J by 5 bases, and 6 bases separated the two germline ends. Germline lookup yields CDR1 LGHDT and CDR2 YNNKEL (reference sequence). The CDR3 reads CASSQAGHEQYF. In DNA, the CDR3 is TGTGCCAGCAGCCAAGCCGGGCACGAGCAGTACTTC.

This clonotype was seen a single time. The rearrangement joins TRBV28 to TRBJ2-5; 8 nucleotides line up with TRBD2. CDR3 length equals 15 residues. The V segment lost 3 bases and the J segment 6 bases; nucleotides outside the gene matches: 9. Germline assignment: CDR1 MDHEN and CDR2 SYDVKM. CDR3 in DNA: TGTGCCAGCAGTTTCCGGAGAGCGGGAGTAAAGACCCAGTACTTC. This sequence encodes CASSFRRAGVKTQYF.

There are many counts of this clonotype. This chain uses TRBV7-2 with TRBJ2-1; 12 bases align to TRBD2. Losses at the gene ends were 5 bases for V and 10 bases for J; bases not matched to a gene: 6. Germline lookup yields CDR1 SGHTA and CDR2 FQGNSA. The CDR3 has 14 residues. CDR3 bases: TGTGCCAGCAGCCCACTAGCGGGAGGACGGGAGCAGTTCTTC. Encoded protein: CASSPLAGGREQFF.

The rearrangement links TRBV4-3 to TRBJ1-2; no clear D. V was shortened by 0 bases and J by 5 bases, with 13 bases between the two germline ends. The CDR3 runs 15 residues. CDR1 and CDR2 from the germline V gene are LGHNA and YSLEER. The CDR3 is CASSQEDGVLYGYTF. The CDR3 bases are TGCGCCAGCAGCCAAGAGGACGGAGTCCTGTATGGCTACACCTTC.

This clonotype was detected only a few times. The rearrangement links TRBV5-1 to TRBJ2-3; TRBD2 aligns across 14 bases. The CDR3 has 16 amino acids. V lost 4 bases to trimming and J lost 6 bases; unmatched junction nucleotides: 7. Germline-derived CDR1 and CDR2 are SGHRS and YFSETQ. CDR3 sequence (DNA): TGCGCCAGCAGCCCCGGGACTAGCGGGAGTAGGGATACGCAGTATTTT. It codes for CASSPGTSGSRDTQYF.

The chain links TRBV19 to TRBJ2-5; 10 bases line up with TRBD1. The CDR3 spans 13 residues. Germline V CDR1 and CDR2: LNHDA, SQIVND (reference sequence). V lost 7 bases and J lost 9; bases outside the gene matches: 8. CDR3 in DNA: TGTGCCAGTACCGGACTGACAGGGGGCGCCCAGTACTTC. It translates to CASTGLTGGAQYF.

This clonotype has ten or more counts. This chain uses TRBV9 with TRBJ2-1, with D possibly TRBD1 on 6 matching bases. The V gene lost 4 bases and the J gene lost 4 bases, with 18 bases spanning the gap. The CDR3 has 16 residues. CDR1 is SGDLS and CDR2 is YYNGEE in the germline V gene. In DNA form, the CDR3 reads TGTGCCAGCAGCACCCACAGGGCAGCAGGTTACAATGAGCAGTTCTTC. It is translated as CASSTHRAAGYNEQFF.

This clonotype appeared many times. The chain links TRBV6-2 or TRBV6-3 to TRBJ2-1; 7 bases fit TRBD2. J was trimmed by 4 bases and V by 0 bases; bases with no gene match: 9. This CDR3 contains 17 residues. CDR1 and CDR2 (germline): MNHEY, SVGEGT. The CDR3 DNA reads TGTGCCAGCAGTTACTCTCCAGTCGGGGGGATTTACAATGAGCAGTTCTTC. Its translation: CASSYSPVGGIYNEQFF.

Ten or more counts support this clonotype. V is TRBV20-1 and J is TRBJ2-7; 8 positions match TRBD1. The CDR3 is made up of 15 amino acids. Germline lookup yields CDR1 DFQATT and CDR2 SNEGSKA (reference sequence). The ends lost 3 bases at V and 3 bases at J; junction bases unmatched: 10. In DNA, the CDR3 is TGCAGTGCTAGTTGGGTTCGGACAGGGCTCTACGAGCAGTACTTC. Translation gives CSASWVRTGLYEQYF.

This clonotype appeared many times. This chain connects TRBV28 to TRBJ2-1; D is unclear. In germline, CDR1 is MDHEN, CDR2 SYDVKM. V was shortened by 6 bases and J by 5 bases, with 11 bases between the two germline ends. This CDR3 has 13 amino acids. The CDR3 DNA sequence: TGTGCCAGCAGCGCTCCTGGGGACAATGAGCAGTTCTTC. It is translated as CASSAPGDNEQFF.

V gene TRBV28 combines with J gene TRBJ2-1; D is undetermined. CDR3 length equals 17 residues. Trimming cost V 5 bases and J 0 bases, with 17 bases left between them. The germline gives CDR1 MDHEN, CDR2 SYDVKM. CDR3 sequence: CASSTPRPPGSYNEQFF. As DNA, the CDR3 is TGTGCCAGCAGTACTCCGAGACCGCCCGGCTCCTACAATGAGCAGTTCTTC.